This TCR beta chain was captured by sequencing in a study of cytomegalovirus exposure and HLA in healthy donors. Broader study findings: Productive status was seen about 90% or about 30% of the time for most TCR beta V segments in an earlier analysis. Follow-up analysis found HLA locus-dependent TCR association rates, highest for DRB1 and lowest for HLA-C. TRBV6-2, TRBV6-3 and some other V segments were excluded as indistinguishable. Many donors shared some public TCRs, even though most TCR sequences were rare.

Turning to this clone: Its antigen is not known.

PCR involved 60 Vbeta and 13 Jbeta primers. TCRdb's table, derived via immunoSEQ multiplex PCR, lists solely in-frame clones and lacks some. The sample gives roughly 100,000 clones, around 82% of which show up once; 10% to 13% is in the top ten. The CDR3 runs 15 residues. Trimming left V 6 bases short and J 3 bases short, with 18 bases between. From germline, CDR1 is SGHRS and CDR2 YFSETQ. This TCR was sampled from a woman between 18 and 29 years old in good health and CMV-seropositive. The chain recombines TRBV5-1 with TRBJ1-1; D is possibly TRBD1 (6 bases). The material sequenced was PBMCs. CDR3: CASKPQPRGDTEAFF. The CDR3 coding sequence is TGCGCCAGCAAACCTCAACCCAGGGGTGACACTGAAGCTTTCTTT.